Listed below are T cell receptor beta chains from one sample, sequenced in a study of blood T cells in healthy people across ages. TCRdb passed the 5' RACE reads through MiXCR, listing each CDR3 protein once. The sample lists 550,000 to 750,000 distinct CDR3 sequences, 21% occurring once. The sample consisted of blood. The receptor set was obtained from a man aged 65 to 85 in good health. Each CDR3 is given with its conserved first and last residue. The D gene is left open where the match is weak. Part of the rows lack a size; the others show once, few, many or a class for expanded clones.

V: TRBV5-1
size: -
D: -
J: TRBJ2-7
CDR3: CASSDNQNEQYF
DNA: TGCGCCAGCAGCGACAACCAGAACGAGCAGTACTTC

V: TRBV12-3/TRBV12-4
size: -
D: -
J: TRBJ2-5
CDR3: CASSLNRYQETQYF
DNA: TGTGCCAGCAGTTTGAACCGATACCAAGAGACCCAGTACTTC

V: TRBV6-1
size: -
D: -
J: TRBJ2-4
CDR3: CASSPRGLGAKNIQYF
DNA: TGTGCCAGCAGTCCTCGGGGGCTAGGGGCCAAAAACATTCAGTACTTC

V: TRBV29-1
size: few
D: TRBD2
J: TRBJ2-3
CDR3: CTFGGSTDTQYF
DNA: TGCACCTTCGGGGGGAGCACAGATACGCAGTATTTT

V: TRBV3-1
size: -
D: TRBD2
J: TRBJ2-7
CDR3: CASSQDRGLAGGGEQYF
DNA: TGTGCCAGCAGCCAAGATCGGGGACTAGCGGGAGGTGGGGAGCAGTACTTC

V: TRBV5-1
size: many
D: TRBD2
J: TRBJ2-5
CDR3: CASSLRRLAALETQYF
DNA: TGCGCCAGCAGCTTGAGGCGACTAGCGGCCCTGGAGACCCAGTACTTC

V: TRBV7-2
size: -
D: -
J: TRBJ2-7
CDR3: CASSLVRVGIGNHEQYF
DNA: TGTGCCAGCAGCTTAGTACGGGTCGGGATCGGGAACCACGAGCAGTACTTC

V: TRBV12-3/TRBV12-4
size: -
D: TRBD1
J: TRBJ1-1
CDR3: CASSLTGTVDTEAFF
DNA: TGTGCCAGCAGTTTAACAGGGACAGTGGACACTGAAGCTTTCTTT

V: TRBV5-5
size: -
D: -
J: TRBJ2-1
CDR3: CASSPSDNEQFF
DNA: TGTGCCAGCAGCCCGTCGGACAATGAGCAGTTCTTC

V: TRBV28
size: -
D: TRBD1
J: TRBJ1-4
CDR3: CASSFERQGGLKLFF
DNA: TGTGCCAGCAGTTTTGAGAGACAGGGTGGTCTAAAACTGTTTTTT

V: TRBV10-3
size: few
D: -
J: TRBJ2-3
CDR3: CAISAASSVTQYF
DNA: TGTGCCATCAGTGCGGCTAGTTCAGTCACGCAGTATTTT

V: TRBV14
size: -
D: TRBD2
J: TRBJ2-7
CDR3: CASSQSLAGGSYEQYF
DNA: TGTGCCAGCAGCCAATCTCTAGCGGGAGGCTCCTACGAGCAGTACTTC

V: TRBV7-8
size: -
D: -
J: TRBJ2-4
CDR3: CASSPIWGAKNIQYF
DNA: TGTGCCAGCAGCCCCATTTGGGGGGCCAAAAACATTCAGTACTTC

V: TRBV7-9
size: -
D: TRBD2
J: TRBJ2-2
CDR3: CASSPGLAATNTGELFF
DNA: TGTGCCAGCAGCCCAGGACTAGCGGCAACTAACACCGGGGAGCTGTTTTTT

V: TRBV7-8
size: once
D: TRBD2
J: TRBJ2-5
CDR3: CASSAGTIKETQYF
DNA: TGTGCCAGCAGCGCCGGGACTATCAAGGAGACCCAGTACTTC

V: TRBV11-2
size: few
D: TRBD1
J: TRBJ1-2
CDR3: CASSLEGDRGGYTF
DNA: TGTGCCAGCAGCCTAGAGGGAGACAGGGGAGGCTACACCTTC

V: TRBV5-1
size: -
D: -
J: TRBJ2-5
CDR3: CASSPRTQETQYF
DNA: TGCGCCAGCAGCCCCAGGACTCAAGAGACCCAGTACTTC

V: TRBV10-2
size: few
D: TRBD2
J: TRBJ2-3
CDR3: CASSEARLAGLDTQYF
DNA: TGCGCCAGCAGTGAGGCCAGACTAGCGGGCCTAGATACGCAGTATTTT

V: TRBV6-1
size: -
D: -
J: TRBJ2-4
CDR3: CASSDTLAKNIQYF
DNA: TGTGCCAGCAGTGATACACTAGCCAAAAACATTCAGTACTTC

V: TRBV28
size: -
D: -
J: TRBJ1-3
CDR3: CASSTDPGAGNTIYF
DNA: TGTGCCAGCAGTACCGACCCGGGAGCTGGAAACACCATATATTTT

V: TRBV3-1
size: -
D: -
J: TRBJ2-5
CDR3: CASSQDLKGISETQYF
DNA: TGTGCCAGCAGCCAAGATTTGAAAGGGATCTCAGAGACCCAGTACTTC

V: TRBV5-1
size: -
D: -
J: TRBJ1-5
CDR3: CASSHDGSNQPQHF
DNA: TGCGCCAGCAGCCATGACGGTAGCAATCAGCCCCAGCATTTT

V: TRBV7-9
size: -
D: -
J: TRBJ2-1
CDR3: CASSSRQASNEQFF
DNA: TGTGCCAGCAGCTCAAGACAGGCCTCCAATGAGCAGTTCTTC

V: TRBV7-8
size: many
D: TRBD2
J: TRBJ2-1
CDR3: CASSSRGGAYNEQFF
DNA: TGTGCCAGCAGCTCCCGGGGGGGGGCCTACAATGAGCAGTTCTTC

V: TRBV20-1
size: once
D: -
J: TRBJ2-1
CDR3: CSARDRADWQGGQFF
DNA: TGCAGTGCTAGAGATCGGGCGGACTGGCAGGGGGGGCAGTTCTTC

V: TRBV7-9
size: -
D: TRBD2
J: TRBJ2-2
CDR3: CASSLALAGYTGELFF
DNA: TGTGCCAGCAGCTTAGCGCTAGCGGGATACACCGGGGAGCTGTTTTTT

V: TRBV12-3/TRBV12-4
size: many
D: -
J: TRBJ2-7
CDR3: CASSFAGYEQYF
DNA: TGTGCCAGCAGTTTTGCTGGTTACGAGCAGTACTTC

V: TRBV20-1
size: -
D: -
J: TRBJ2-1
CDR3: CSAAGINEQFF
DNA: TGCAGTGCAGCCGGGATAAATGAGCAGTTCTTC

V: TRBV29-1
size: few
D: -
J: TRBJ2-3
CDR3: CSVEETTDTQYF
DNA: TGCAGCGTTGAAGAAACAACAGATACGCAGTATTTT

V: TRBV7-2
size: many
D: -
J: TRBJ2-5
CDR3: CASTNPGETQYF
DNA: TGTGCCAGCACCAACCCGGGGGAGACCCAGTACTTC

V: TRBV25-1
size: -
D: -
J: TRBJ1-5
CDR3: CASSEDRFNQPQHF
DNA: TGTGCCAGCAGTGAGGACAGATTTAATCAGCCCCAGCATTTT

V: TRBV6-6
size: few
D: TRBD2
J: TRBJ2-2
CDR3: CASSDGGRADTGELFF
DNA: TGTGCCAGCTCGGACGGCGGGAGGGCTGACACCGGGGAGCTGTTTTTT

V: TRBV5-1
size: few
D: TRBD2
J: TRBJ2-5
CDR3: CASSSLAGTQETQYF
DNA: TGCGCCAGCAGCTCCTTAGCGGGAACGCAAGAGACCCAGTACTTC

V: TRBV15
size: -
D: -
J: TRBJ2-4
CDR3: CATSRELGGTDLMIAKNIQYF
DNA: TGTGCCACCAGCAGAGAATTAGGGGGGACTGATCTAATGATAGCCAAAAACATTCAGTACTTC

V: TRBV20-1
size: few
D: TRBD1
J: TRBJ1-2
CDR3: CSASRGVTGLGGYTF
DNA: TGCAGTGCTTCCCGGGGCGTGACAGGGCTGGGGGGCTACACCTTC

V: TRBV6-5
size: -
D: -
J: TRBJ1-4
CDR3: CASSYSRAGNEKLFF
DNA: TGTGCCAGCAGTTACTCCAGGGCAGGGAATGAAAAACTGTTTTTT

V: TRBV12-3/TRBV12-4
size: few
D: TRBD2
J: TRBJ2-1
CDR3: CASSGTSGSPYNEQFF
DNA: TGTGCCAGCAGTGGGACTAGCGGGAGCCCTTACAATGAGCAGTTCTTC

V: TRBV15
size: many
D: TRBD1
J: TRBJ1-4
CDR3: CATSRTQGLKEKLFF
DNA: TGTGCCACCAGCAGAACACAGGGGTTAAAAGAAAAACTGTTTTTT

V: TRBV6-6
size: -
D: TRBD2
J: TRBJ2-1
CDR3: CASLLAGGGLGEQFF
DNA: TGTGCCAGCCTCTTAGCGGGAGGGGGTTTGGGTGAGCAGTTCTTC

V: TRBV7-2
size: -
D: -
J: TRBJ2-1
CDR3: CASSSYSDDSYEQFF
DNA: TGTGCCAGCAGCTCCTACTCAGACGACAGCTATGAGCAGTTCTTC

V: TRBV20-1
size: many
D: -
J: TRBJ2-2
CDR3: CSASRQFNTGELFF
DNA: TGCAGTGCTAGCCGACAGTTTAACACCGGGGAGCTGTTTTTT

V: TRBV5-1
size: -
D: TRBD1
J: TRBJ2-3
CDR3: CASSYIGTGLVTDTQYF
DNA: TGCGCCAGCAGCTATATAGGGACAGGACTCGTCACAGATACGCAGTATTTT

V: TRBV2
size: -
D: TRBD2
J: TRBJ2-5
CDR3: CASSEKRDIQETQYF
DNA: TGTGCCAGCAGTGAAAAGCGGGATATCCAAGAGACCCAGTACTTC

V: TRBV28
size: -
D: TRBD2
J: TRBJ2-7
CDR3: CASSFLAGGQWKSEQYF
DNA: TGTGCCAGCAGTTTTCTAGCGGGAGGGCAGTGGAAAAGCGAGCAGTACTTC

V: TRBV15
size: -
D: TRBD2
J: TRBJ2-1
CDR3: CATSRDRASGAYNEQFF
DNA: TGTGCCACCAGCAGAGATAGGGCTAGCGGAGCCTACAATGAGCAGTTCTTC

V: TRBV21-1
size: -
D: -
J: TRBJ1-5
CDR3: CVSSKVEGGQPQHF
DNA: TGTGTCAGCAGCAAAGTGGAGGGGGGACAGCCCCAGCATTTT

V: TRBV5-1
size: few
D: TRBD1
J: TRBJ1-2
CDR3: CASSPGTGAYTF
DNA: TGCGCCAGCAGCCCAGGGACAGGAGCCTACACCTTC

V: TRBV6-5
size: once
D: -
J: TRBJ1-1
CDR3: CASSRASGNTEAFF
DNA: TGTGCCAGCAGTCGGGCTTCAGGGAACACTGAAGCTTTCTTT

V: TRBV5-1
size: -
D: TRBD2
J: TRBJ2-1
CDR3: CASSKASGSFDEQFF
DNA: TGCGCCAGCAGCAAAGCTAGCGGGAGTTTTGATGAGCAGTTCTTC

V: TRBV20-1
size: -
D: TRBD2
J: TRBJ2-4
CDR3: CSARAGQTSGRNIQYF
DNA: TGCAGTGCTAGAGCCGGCCAGACTAGCGGGAGAAACATTCAGTACTTC

V: TRBV7-2
size: -
D: -
J: TRBJ2-5
CDR3: CASSPLGRWQETQYF
DNA: TGTGCCAGCAGCCCACTCGGGAGATGGCAAGAGACCCAGTACTTC

V: TRBV6-5
size: few
D: TRBD1
J: TRBJ1-4
CDR3: CASSYNGQGKEKLFF
DNA: TGTGCCAGCAGTTACAATGGACAGGGTAAAGAAAAACTGTTTTTT

V: TRBV5-5
size: many
D: TRBD1
J: TRBJ2-7
CDR3: CASSRQGPYEQYF
DNA: TGTGCCAGCAGCAGACAGGGCCCCTACGAGCAGTACTTC

V: TRBV7-9
size: -
D: -
J: TRBJ1-4
CDR3: CASSPTQGGPNEKLFF
DNA: TGTGCCAGCAGCCCTACTCAGGGAGGCCCTAATGAAAAACTGTTTTTT

V: TRBV12-3/TRBV12-4
size: few
D: -
J: TRBJ2-1
CDR3: CASTAEGNEQFF
DNA: TGTGCCAGCACCGCTGAGGGTAATGAGCAGTTCTTC

V: TRBV29-1
size: few
D: -
J: TRBJ2-1
CDR3: CSVVEYNEQFF
DNA: TGCAGCGTTGTGGAGTACAATGAGCAGTTCTTC

V: TRBV29-1
size: few
D: TRBD2
J: TRBJ2-5
CDR3: CSVAGFGGRSQETQYF
DNA: TGCAGCGTTGCCGGCTTCGGCGGGAGGTCCCAAGAGACCCAGTACTTC